These 24 T cell receptor beta chains originate from one sample sequenced in a study of a mutant IDH1 vaccine in newly diagnosed glioma. These TCRs' antigens remain unknown. Time point specified: week 23, last vaccination. Doses consisted of 300 ug of mutant IDH1 20-mer peptide each, paired with topical imiquimod. Profiling relied on immunoSEQ multiplex PCR, and the TCRdb table lists in-frame clones only, not all of them. The profile shows 40,000 to 50,000 clones, under 80% of them singletons. The specimen comprised PBMCs, sampled from a glioma patient whose treatment included an IDH1 peptide vaccine. The receptors originated from a man in his fifties or sixties with glioma.

V gene TRBV2 combines with J gene TRBJ2-1, with D hard to call. The germline V gene has CDR1 SNHLY and CDR2 FYNNEI. This CDR3 contains 17 residues. The V and J ends lost 0 bases and 1 base respectively, with 13 bases between them. CDR3 bases: TGTGCCAGCAGTGAAGCAGTTTCTTACGGATCCTACAATGAGCAGTTCTTC. It yields the protein CASSEAVSYGSYNEQFF.

The rearrangement joins TRBV4-2 to TRBJ1-6; TRBD1 might be the D (6 bases). The V end lost 0 bases, the J end lost 6 bases, and 9 bases lay between the germline ends. Looked up from germline, CDR1 is LGHNA and CDR2 is YNFKEQ. The CDR3 is made up of 15 amino acids. The CDR3 nucleotides are TGTGCCAGCAGCCAAGATGGGGGCTTTAATTCACCCCTCCACTTT. Its protein product is CASSQDGGFNSPLHF.

V gene TRBV7-9 combines with J gene TRBJ1-2; TRBD1 is a possible D gene (5 bases). The germline V gene encodes CDR1 SEHNR and CDR2 FQNEAQ (reference sequence). This CDR3 region has 14 residues. Trimming shortened V by 1 base and J by 6 bases, and 12 bases separated the two germline ends. The CDR3 protein is CASSLVGQGNGYTF. The CDR3 nucleotides are TGTGCCAGCAGCTTAGTAGGGCAGGGTAATGGCTACACCTTC.

This rearrangement joins TRBV25-1 to TRBJ1-1; 9 bases match TRBD1. CDR3 length: 16 amino acids. The V gene's germline CDR1 is MGHDK and CDR2 SYGVNS. After removal of 8 bases from V and 4 bases from J, the junction contained 14 bases not matched to a gene. The CDR3 bases are TGTGCCAGCGGGACAACACCGGGACAGGGTTTCACTGAAGCTTTCTTT. Protein: CASGTTPGQGFTEAFF. The entire variable domain, with the rest obtained from reference TRBV25-1 and TRBJ1-1, is as follows: EADIYQTPRYLVIGTGKKITLECSQTMGHDKMYWYQQDPGMELHLIHYSYGVNSTEKGDLSSESTVSRIRTEHFPLTLESARPSHTSQYLCASGTTPGQGFTEAFFGQGTRLTVV.

The genes are TRBV7-8 and TRBJ2-7, with D possibly matching TRBD1 (6 bases). V was trimmed by 0 bases and J by 6 bases, leaving 12 bases between them. The CDR3 consists of 14 residues. Germline V lookup: CDR1 SGHVS, CDR2 FQNEAQ. The CDR3: CASSLASDRIEQYF. In DNA, the CDR3 is TGTGCCAGCAGCTTAGCGTCGGACAGAATCGAGCAGTACTTC.

This chain links TRBV6-1 with TRBJ2-1; 11 bases line up with TRBD1. Germline V gene lookup returns CDR1 MNHNS and CDR2 SASEGT. With V trimmed by 6 bases and J by 7 bases, 8 bases remained unmatched. The CDR3 is 15 amino acids. In nucleotides, the CDR3 is TGTGCCAGCAGAAGAGGGACAGGGGGAAAAAATGAGCAGTTCTTC. Translated: CASRRGTGGKNEQFF.

The V and J genes are TRBV6-5 and TRBJ1-1; the D gene is possibly TRBD1 (5 bases). Trimming removed 6 bases from V and 5 bases from J, with 16 bases in between. This CDR3 has 14 amino acids. CDR1 and CDR2 from the germline V gene are MNHEY and SVGAGI. CDR3 sequence: CASSRRGGLTEAFF. The CDR3 DNA reads TGTGCCAGCAGCCGACGTGGGGGTTTGACTGAAGCTTTCTTT.

The chain couples TRBV6-1 to TRBJ2-1; the D call may be TRBD1 or TRBD2 (5 bases each). The CDR3 extends over 13 amino acids. The germline gives CDR1 MNHNS, CDR2 SASEGT. Trimming cost V 7 bases and J 7 bases, with 14 bases left between them. The CDR3: CASIGTVGNEQFF. The CDR3 DNA reads TGTGCCAGCATAGGGACGGTTGGGAATGAGCAGTTCTTC.

A single count supports this clone. The chain joins TRBV7-8 to TRBJ2-7; D possibly uses TRBD1 or TRBD2 (5 bases each). Trimming left V 6 bases short and J 7 bases short, with 16 bases between. The CDR3 extends over 13 amino acids. Germline loops: CDR1 SGHVS, CDR2 FQNEAQ. The DNA for the CDR3 is TGTGCCAGCAGGCCTGCGCCCGAGGGGGAGCAGTACTTC. This encodes CASRPAPEGEQYF.

V and J are TRBV5-6 and TRBJ2-5; TRBD1 aligns across 9 bases. The CDR3 extends over 16 amino acids. J lost 1 base, V lost 4 bases, and 8 bases had no gene match. The germline V gene encodes CDR1 SGHDT and CDR2 YYEEEE. The CDR3 nucleotides are TGTGCCAGCAGCGCACCGGGACAGGGAGCCCAAGAGACCCAGTACTTC. Protein: CASSAPGQGAQETQYF. The full variable domain, completed using reference TRBV5-6 and TRBJ2-5, is DAGVTQSPTHLIKTRGQQVTLRCSPKSGHDTVSWYQQALGQGPQFIFQYYEEEERQRGNFPDRFSGHQFPNYSSELNVNALLLGDSALYLCASSAPGQGAQETQYFGPGTRLLVL.

This sequence joins TRBV4-1 and TRBJ2-6, with D hard to call. V was clipped by 5 bases and J by 4 bases, with 9 bases between them. Germline lookup yields CDR1 MGHRA and CDR2 YSYEKL. This CDR3 is 14 amino acids long. The DNA of the CDR3 is TGCGCCAGCAGCTCTCAATCGGGGGCCAACGTCCTGACTTTC. Translated: CASSSQSGANVLTF.

The rearrangement links TRBV28 to TRBJ2-1, with D perhaps TRBD1 (6 bases). V was shortened by 2 bases and J by 6 bases, with 14 bases between the two germline ends. Per germline, CDR1 MDHEN and CDR2 SYDVKM. This CDR3 contains 15 residues. As DNA, the CDR3 is TGTGCCAGCAGTTTAATGGGTACAGGGCCCAATGAGCAGTTCTTC. Translating it yields CASSLMGTGPNEQFF. Using reference TRBV28 and TRBJ2-1 for the parts outside the CDR3, the full variable domain is DVKVTQSSRYLVKRTGEKVFLECVQDMDHENMFWYRQDPGLGLRLIYFSYDVKMKEKGDIPEGYSVSREKKERFSLILESASTNQTSMYLCASSLMGTGPNEQFFGPGTRLTVL.

This rearrangement joins TRBV7-9 to TRBJ1-2, with D hard to call. The CDR3 consists of 12 residues. Germline V gene data show CDR1 as SEHNR and CDR2 as FQNEAQ (reference sequence). Trimming removed 4 bases from V and 10 bases from J, with 13 bases in between. CDR3 DNA sequence: TGTGCCAGCAGCTCCGTACTTTTTGACTACACCTTC. It yields the protein CASSSVLFDYTF.

This clone has a single count. The rearrangement links TRBV9 to TRBJ2-7; D unclear. The CDR3 contains 13 residues. The germline gives CDR1 SGDLS, CDR2 YYNGEE. The V and J ends lost 6 bases and 2 bases respectively, with 12 bases between them. CDR3 sequence: CASIPRRPYEQYF. DNA for the CDR3: TGTGCCAGCATCCCCCGTCGTCCCTACGAGCAGTACTTC.

The V call is TRBV7-9, the J call TRBJ2-1; no firm D call. The CDR3 has 12 amino acids. CDR1 is SEHNR, CDR2 FQNEAQ, per germline (reference sequence). The germline V and J ends were trimmed by 5 bases and 10 bases, with 12 bases remaining between them. The CDR3 is CASSQRAVEQFF. The CDR3 DNA is TGTGCCAGCAGCCAAAGGGCCGTAGAGCAGTTCTTC. Full variable domain (missing parts from reference TRBV7-9 and TRBJ2-1): DTGVSQNPRHKITKRGQNVTFRCDPISEHNRLYWYRQTLGQGPEFLTYFQNEAQLEKSRLLSDRFSAERPKGSFSTLEIQRTEQGDSAMYLCASSQRAVEQFFGPGTRLTVL.

The chain is built from TRBV5-1 and TRBJ2-5; 8 bases agree with TRBD2. CDR1 SGHRS and CDR2 YFSETQ come from the germline V gene. Trimming removed 2 bases from V and 5 bases from J; junction bases left unmatched: 8. This CDR3 contains 15 residues. The CDR3 coding sequence is TGCGCCAGCAGCTTCCGGGGGGGGATGGAGGAGACCCAGTACTTC. It specifies CASSFRGGMEETQYF.

In its sample, this clone was seen a few times. V and J are TRBV28 and TRBJ1-2; the D is unclear. The CDR3 runs to 13 residues. Germline values: CDR1 MDHEN, CDR2 SYDVKM. The V and J ends lost 1 base and 6 bases respectively, with 9 bases between them. CDR3 DNA sequence: TGTGCCAGCAGTTTATTTCTGAACGATGGCTACACCTTC. It encodes CASSLFLNDGYTF.

This chain connects TRBV12-5 to TRBJ2-7; D perhaps matches TRBD2 (5 bases). CDR1 and CDR2 from the germline V gene are LGHNT and FRNRAP. CDR3 length equals 13 residues. V was trimmed by 0 bases and J by 3 bases, leaving 6 bases between them. CDR3 nucleotide sequence: TGTGCTAGTGGTTTGGTACGGGACTACGAGCAGTACTTC. It yields the protein CASGLVRDYEQYF.

V usage is TRBV5-1 and J usage is TRBJ2-1; D perhaps matches TRBD2 (5 bases). The CDR3 is made up of 14 amino acids. Trimming left V 4 bases short and J 9 bases short, with 17 bases between. Germline V lookup: CDR1 SGHRS, CDR2 YFSETQ. As DNA, the CDR3 is TGCGCCAGCAGCCCCTATGCGGGCAGGAGTGAGCAGTTCTTC. It yields the protein CASSPYAGRSEQFF.

The rearrangement joins TRBV30 to TRBJ1-2; the match to TRBD1 covers 9 bases. Trimming took 3 bases from V and 8 from J; bases not matched to a gene: 4. The CDR3 runs to 12 residues. Germline CDR1 is GTSNPN and CDR2 is SVGIG (reference sequence). CDR3 nucleotides: TGTGCCTGGAGGGGACAGGGTGAAGGCTACACCTTC. Translated: CAWRGQGEGYTF.

J is TRBJ2-5 and V is TRBV14; D remains ambiguous. CDR1 SGHDN and CDR2 FVKESK come from the germline V gene. The CDR3 spans 15 residues. Trimming took 3 bases from V and 2 from J, leaving 13 bases between them. As DNA, the CDR3 is TGTGCCAGCAGCCAGAGAAGCAGGCTTCAAGAGACCCAGTACTTC. Its translation is CASSQRSRLQETQYF.

The chain employs TRBV7-9 and TRBJ2-7; 12 bases match TRBD1. This CDR3 is 15 amino acids long. V lost 6 bases to trimming and J lost 4 bases; unmatched junction nucleotides: 7. CDR1 SEHNR and CDR2 FQNEAQ come from the germline V gene (reference sequence). The CDR3 region is CASSPQGQGAYEQYF. The CDR3 DNA follows: TGTGCCAGCAGTCCTCAGGGACAGGGGGCGTACGAGCAGTACTTC. The full variable domain, with the rest looked up from reference TRBV7-9 and TRBJ2-7, is DTGVSQNPRHKITKRGQNVTFRCDPISEHNRLYWYRQTLGQGPEFLTYFQNEAQLEKSRLLSDRFSAERPKGSFSTLEIQRTEQGDSAMYLCASSPQGQGAYEQYFGPGTRLTVT.

The chain is built from TRBV4-1 and TRBJ1-1; 10 nucleotides agree with TRBD1. From germline, CDR1 is MGHRA and CDR2 YSYEKL. With 3 bases clipped from V and 5 bases from J, the junction kept 9 bases outside the gene matches. This CDR3 comprises 16 residues. The CDR3 here is CASSQGQGMLGTEAFF. CDR3 in DNA: TGCGCCAGCAGCCAGGGACAGGGGATGTTAGGAACTGAAGCTTTCTTT.

This chain joins TRBV5-1 and TRBJ2-5; D unresolved. The end of the DNA is better explained by TRBJ2-7, so the J call may be wrong. This CDR3 spans 12 amino acids. CDR1 SGHRS and CDR2 YFSETQ come from the germline V gene. The CDR3 DNA reads as TGCGCCAGCAGCTTGAACAGCTACGAGCAGTACTTC. Protein: CASSLNSYEQYF.